The next 16 T cell receptor beta chains were all read from a single sample in a study of glioma-infiltrating T cells. Using RNA template, CDR3s of TCR alpha and beta were amplified with iRepertoire arm-PCR. TCRdb reprocessed the multiplex PCR reads with MiXCR, giving one entry per CDR3 protein. This table has fewer than 110,000 distinct CDR3 sequences, about 30% appearing once. Sequenced: glioma tissue, nonneoplastic brain tissue, or PBMCs (not recorded which). The receptors stem from a human donor with low-grade glioma or glioblastoma, undergoing nonglioma brain surgery, or in good health (not recorded which).

The rearrangement links TRBV7-2 to TRBJ1-1; 7 positions match TRBD1. Germline V gives CDR1 SGHTA, CDR2 FQGNSA. V dropped 6 bases and J dropped 1; count of bases not matched to a gene: 14. This CDR3 contains 17 residues. In DNA form, the CDR3 reads TGTGCCAGCAGGTTACAGGGGTTTAGTGTAAGGAACACTGAAGCTTTCTTT. Translating gives CASRLQGFSVRNTEAFF.

This clonotype has a handful of counts. This chain joins TRBV4-3 and TRBJ1-1; no clear D. The V gene lost 0 bases and the J gene lost 1 base, with 6 bases spanning the gap. The CDR3 totals 14 residues. Germline assignment: CDR1 LGHNA and CDR2 YSLEER. CDR3 nucleotides: TGCGCCAGCAGCCAAGATTCGGGGAACACTGAAGCTTTCTTT. It yields the protein CASSQDSGNTEAFF.

Ten or more counts support this clonotype. The chain employs TRBV7-8 and TRBJ2-3, with D possibly TRBD2 on 7 matching bases. V lost 6 bases, J lost 2 bases, and 18 bases lay in between. This CDR3 is 16 amino acids long. Germline V lookup: CDR1 SGHVS, CDR2 FQNEAQ. The CDR3 is CASSKVGGPLTDTQYF. CDR3 in DNA: TGTGCCAGCAGTAAGGTGGGGGGGCCCCTCACAGATACGCAGTATTTT.

Ten or more counts support this clonotype. The rearrangement uses TRBV28 and TRBJ2-7; TRBD1 agrees at 11 bases. The V gene's germline CDR1 is MDHEN and CDR2 SYDVKM. The trim removed 6 bases at V and 7 bases at J, leaving 11 bases unmatched. CDR3 length equals 15 residues. The CDR3 reads CASRPQGQGAGEQYF. The CDR3 bases are TGTGCCAGCAGACCCCAAGGACAGGGGGCAGGGGAGCAGTACTTC. Full variable domain (rest looked up from reference TRBV28 and TRBJ2-7): DVKVTQSSRYLVKRTGEKVFLECVQDMDHENMFWYRQDPGLGLRLIYFSYDVKMKEKGDIPEGYSVSREKKERFSLILESASTNQTSMYLCASRPQGQGAGEQYFGPGTRLTVT.

A few counts support this clonotype. The chain recombines TRBV6-1 with TRBJ2-3; D possibly corresponds to TRBD1 (7 bases). Germline CDR1 reads MNHNS; CDR2 reads SASEGT. This CDR3 has 14 amino acids. The V gene lost 8 bases and the J gene lost 1 base, with 13 bases spanning the gap. The CDR3 DNA sequence: TGTGCCAGCCAGGGGGGTAGGCGCACAGATACGCAGTATTTT. Encoded protein: CASQGGRRTDTQYF.

This clonotype was counted a few times. This chain links TRBV18 with TRBJ2-5; the D call may be TRBD1 or TRBD2 (5 bases each). CDR3 size: 15 residues. Deletions cut 8 bases from V and 1 base from J, with 17 bases between. Germline V gene lookup returns CDR1 KGHSH and CDR2 LQKENI. In DNA, the CDR3 is TGTGCCAGCGGAGACCAGAGGGGATTCCAAGAGACCCAGTACTTC. This codes for CASGDQRGFQETQYF.

The rearrangement joins TRBV29-1 to TRBJ2-5, with 9 bases matching TRBD1. Germline V gene data show CDR1 as SQVTM and CDR2 as ANQGSEA. The CDR3 has 15 amino acids. With 5 bases clipped from V and 4 bases from J, the junction kept 11 bases outside the gene matches. The CDR3 here is CSVNLWDRVSETQYF. CDR3 in DNA: TGCAGCGTTAACCTGTGGGACAGGGTTTCAGAGACCCAGTACTTC.

Many counts were recorded for this clonotype. The CDR3 loop reads CASRTGTGGHEQYF. In nucleotides, the CDR3 is TGTGCCAGCAGAACCGGGACAGGGGGCCACGAGCAGTACTTC. This chain uses TRBV6-1 with TRBJ2-7; TRBD1 aligns across 12 bases. Germline V lookup: CDR1 MNHNS, CDR2 SASEGT. CDR3 length equals 14 residues. Trimming cost V 6 bases and J 5 bases; bases outside gene matches: 5.

The J gene is TRBJ1-4, the V gene TRBV12-3 or TRBV12-4, with 7 bases identical to TRBD1. V lost 10 bases to trimming and J lost 4 bases; unmatched junction nucleotides: 6. CDR3 length: 13 residues. The CDR3 spells CAISGQLNEKLFF. The CDR3 DNA follows: TGTGCCATCTCGGGACAGCTTAATGAAAAACTGTTTTTT.

As concerns this clonotype: A read error may be the cause here, since a much bigger clone is one base away. This sequence joins TRBV27 and TRBJ2-1, with a possible D match to TRBD1 (7 bases). Germline V gene lookup returns CDR1 MNHEY and CDR2 SMNVEV (reference sequence). The CDR3 has 14 residues. Trimming removed 4 bases at V and 9 bases at J, with 16 bases between. The CDR3 coding sequence is TGTGCCAGCAGTTACGCCAGGGGGGAAACTGAGCAGTTCTTC. As protein: CASSYARGETEQFF.

This clonotype has only a few counts. Here the CDR3 DNA reads TGTGCCAGCAGCCAAGCCCACCTCGTCACTGAAGCTTTCTTT. Translation gives CASSQAHLVTEAFF. V gene TRBV14 combines with J gene TRBJ1-1, with no clear D. The CDR3 consists of 14 residues. The V and J ends lost 1 base and 4 bases respectively, with 10 bases between them. Per germline, CDR1 SGHDN and CDR2 FVKESK.

This clonotype was recorded a few times. The chain's CDR3 is CASRSSWVTAPLNTEAFF. In DNA form, the CDR3 reads TGTGCCAGCAGATCTAGCTGGGTAACCGCGCCCCTTAACACTGAAGCTTTCTTT. The gene calls are TRBV2 and TRBJ1-1, with no clear D. V shed 6 bases and J shed 2 bases, with 25 bases lying between them. The CDR3 runs 18 residues. Germline loops: CDR1 SNHLY, CDR2 FYNNEI.

This clonotype appeared many times. This chain uses TRBV6-1 with TRBJ2-1, with D possibly being TRBD1 (6 bases). V lost 7 bases and J lost 4, with 11 bases in between. The CDR3 sequence is 13 residues long. Germline loops: CDR1 MNHNS, CDR2 SASEGT. The CDR3 sequence is CASNRDKYNEQFF. DNA of the CDR3: TGTGCCAGCAACCGGGACAAATACAATGAGCAGTTCTTC.

This clonotype was seen more than once but under ten times. The chain carries TRBV7-8 and TRBJ2-5; 14 bases fit TRBD2. After removal of 5 bases from V and 5 bases from J, the junction contained 10 bases not matched to a gene. CDR1 is SGHVS, CDR2 FQNEAQ, per germline. The CDR3 has 17 residues. The CDR3 DNA sequence: TGTGCCAGCAGCCGTCCCGGGACTAGCGGGGGCGAGGAGACCCAGTACTTC. Its protein product is CASSRPGTSGGEETQYF. The full variable domain, its missing parts supplied by reference TRBV7-8 and TRBJ2-5, is GAGVSQSPRYKVAKRGQDVALRCDPISGHVSLFWYQQALGQGPEFLTYFQNEAQLDKSGLPSDRFFAERPEGSVSTLKIQRTQQEDSAVYLCASSRPGTSGGEETQYFGPGTRLLVL.

This clonotype was counted many times. V is TRBV27 and J is TRBJ1-1, with unresolved D. V was shortened by 6 bases and J by 1 base, with 6 bases between the two germline ends. CDR1 and CDR2 (germline): MNHEY, SMNVEV (reference sequence). CDR3 length equals 12 residues. CDR3 amino acids: CASRAGNTEAFF. Here the CDR3 DNA reads TGTGCCAGCAGGGCGGGGAACACTGAAGCTTTCTTT.

This clonotype showed up just a few times. This may arise from a read error, as a much more abundant clone is one base away. CDR3 bases: TGTGCCAGCAGTTTAGGGGGCTACGGCAATAAGCCCCAGCATTTT. Residues: CASSLGGYGNKPQHF. The chain recombines TRBV28 with TRBJ1-5; possible D gene TRBD1, 6 bases. The CDR3 spans 15 residues. Germline V gives CDR1 MDHEN, CDR2 SYDVKM.